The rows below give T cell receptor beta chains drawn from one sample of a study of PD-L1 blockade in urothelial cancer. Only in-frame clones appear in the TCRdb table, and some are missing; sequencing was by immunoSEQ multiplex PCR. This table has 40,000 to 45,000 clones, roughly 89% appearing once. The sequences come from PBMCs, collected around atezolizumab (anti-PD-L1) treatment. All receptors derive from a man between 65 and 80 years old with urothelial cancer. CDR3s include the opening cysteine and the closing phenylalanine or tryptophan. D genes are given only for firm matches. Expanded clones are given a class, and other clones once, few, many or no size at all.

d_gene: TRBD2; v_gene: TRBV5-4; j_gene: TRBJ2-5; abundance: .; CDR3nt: TGTGCCAGCACGGGCGGGAGTAGAGAGACCCAGTACTTC; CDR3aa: CASTGGSRETQYF
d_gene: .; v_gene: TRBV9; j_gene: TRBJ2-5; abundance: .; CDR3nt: TGTGCCAGCAGCTCCCGAGGAGCGGGCGGTTTACAAGAGACCCAGTACTTC; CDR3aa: CASSSRGAGGLQETQYF
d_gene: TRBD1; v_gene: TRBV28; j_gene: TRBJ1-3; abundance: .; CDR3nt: TGTGCCACGCCAGGGGGCTACTCTGGAAACACCATATATTTT; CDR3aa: CATPGGYSGNTIYF
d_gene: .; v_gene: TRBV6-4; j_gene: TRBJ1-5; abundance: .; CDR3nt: TGTGCCAGCAGTGAGGGAGTGGGGAAGAAGGATAGCAATCAGCCCCAGCATTTT; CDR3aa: CASSEGVGKKDSNQPQHF
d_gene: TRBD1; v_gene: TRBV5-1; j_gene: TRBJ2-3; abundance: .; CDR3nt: TGCGCCAGCAGCTTGGGTGTAGGGGGCGCAGATACGCAGTATTTT; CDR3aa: CASSLGVGGADTQYF
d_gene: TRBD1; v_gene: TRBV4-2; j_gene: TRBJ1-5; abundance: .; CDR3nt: TGTGCCAGCAGCCAAGCGCCGACAGGGGGTAGCAATCAGCCCCAGCATTTT; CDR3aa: CASSQAPTGGSNQPQHF
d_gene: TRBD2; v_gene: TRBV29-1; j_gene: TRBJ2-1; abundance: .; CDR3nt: TGCAGCGTTGGAGGCTCTCCAGCGGGAGGCTACAATGAGCAGTTCTTC; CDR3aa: CSVGGSPAGGYNEQFF
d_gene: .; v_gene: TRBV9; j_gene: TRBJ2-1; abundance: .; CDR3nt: TGTGCCAGCAGCGTTAGCACGTACAATGAGCAGTTCTTC; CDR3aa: CASSVSTYNEQFF
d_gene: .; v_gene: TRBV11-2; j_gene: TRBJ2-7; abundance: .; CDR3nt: TGTGCCAGCAGCTTAGCTTCTTTTAGGAGCGGACCCTTTTACGAGCAGTACTTC; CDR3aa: CASSLASFRSGPFYEQYF
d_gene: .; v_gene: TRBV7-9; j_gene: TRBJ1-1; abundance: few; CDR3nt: TGTGCCAGCAGCCCAACGACAATCGGTGAAGCTTTCTTT; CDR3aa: CASSPTTIGEAFF
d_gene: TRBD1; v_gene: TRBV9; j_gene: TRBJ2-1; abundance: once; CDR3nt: TGTGCCAGCAGCGTAGGGACAGGGGGCTCCTACAATGAGCAGTTCTTC; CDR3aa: CASSVGTGGSYNEQFF
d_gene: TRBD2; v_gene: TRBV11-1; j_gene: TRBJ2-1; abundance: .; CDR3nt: TGTGCCAGCAGCTTATTAGGGACTAGCGCGAGCTCCTACAATGAGCAGTTCTTC; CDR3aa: CASSLLGTSASSYNEQFF
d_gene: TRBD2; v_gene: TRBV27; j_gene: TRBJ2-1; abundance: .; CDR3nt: TGTGCCAGCAGTTCCGGGACTAGGGGCAATGAGCAGTTCTTC; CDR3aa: CASSSGTRGNEQFF